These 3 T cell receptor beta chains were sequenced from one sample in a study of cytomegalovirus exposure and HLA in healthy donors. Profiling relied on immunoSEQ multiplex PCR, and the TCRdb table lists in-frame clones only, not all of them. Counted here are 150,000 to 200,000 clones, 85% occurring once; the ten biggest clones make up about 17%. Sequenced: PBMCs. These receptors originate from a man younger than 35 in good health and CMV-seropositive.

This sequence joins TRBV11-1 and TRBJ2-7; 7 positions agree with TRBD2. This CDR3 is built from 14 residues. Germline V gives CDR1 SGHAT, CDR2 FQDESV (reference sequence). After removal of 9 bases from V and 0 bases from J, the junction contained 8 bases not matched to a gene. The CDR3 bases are TGTGCCAGTGCCTCCGGGGGGAGCTCCTACGAGCAGTACTTC. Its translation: CASASGGSSYEQYF.

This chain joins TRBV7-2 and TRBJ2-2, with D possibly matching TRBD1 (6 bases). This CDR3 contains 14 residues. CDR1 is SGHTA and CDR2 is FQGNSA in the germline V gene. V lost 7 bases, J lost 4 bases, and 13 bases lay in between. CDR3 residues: CASTEGGSTGELFF. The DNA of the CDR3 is TGTGCCAGCACCGAAGGGGGTTCCACCGGGGAGCTGTTTTTT.

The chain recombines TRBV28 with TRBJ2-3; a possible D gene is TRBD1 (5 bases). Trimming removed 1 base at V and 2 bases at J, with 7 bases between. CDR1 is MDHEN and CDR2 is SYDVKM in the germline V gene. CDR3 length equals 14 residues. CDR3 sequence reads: CASSLLGATDTQYF. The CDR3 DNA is TGTGCCAGCAGTTTATTAGGGGCCACAGATACGCAGTATTTT.